A selection of T cell receptor beta chains follows, all from one sample in a study of blood T cell repertoires in COVID-19. Produced via immunoSEQ multiplex PCR; TCRdb's table is partial and in-frame only. The sample holds more than 350,000 clones; roughly 90% are singletons and the top ten take 2.5% to 3.5%. The sample was peripheral blood. The receptors were sampled from a woman aged 25 to 39 with COVID-19, enrolled during active disease. CDR3s include the opening cysteine and the closing phenylalanine or tryptophan. The D gene is left open where the match is weak. Clone size is stated in some rows and not others, as once, few, many or a class when expanded.

cdr3_length,v_call,d_call,clone_size,j_call,cdr3_aa,cdr3_nt
13,TRBV4-3,NA,NA,TRBJ1-2,CASSQVDAGGYTF,TGCGCCAGCAGCCAAGTTGATGCGGGAGGCTACACCTTC
15,TRBV28,NA,NA,TRBJ1-4,CASRPGRGENEKLFF,TGTGCCAGCAGACCGGGGAGGGGAGAGAACGAAAAACTGTTTTTT
14,TRBV7-9,NA,NA,TRBJ1-6,CASSRDRWGSPLHF,TGTGCCAGCAGCAGAGACAGGTGGGGGTCACCCCTCCACTTT
14,TRBV18,NA,NA,TRBJ1-1,CASSRGQFNTEAFF,TGTGCCAGCTCACGGGGCCAGTTCAACACTGAAGCTTTCTTT
12,TRBV29-1,NA,NA,TRBJ1-2,CSVEIGQGGFTF,TGCAGCGTTGAAATCGGCCAGGGCGGTTTCACCTTC
15,TRBV11-3,TRBD1,NA,TRBJ2-1,CASSQGQGRVNEQFF,TGTGCCAGCAGCCAGGGACAGGGAAGGGTCAATGAGCAGTTCTTC
14,TRBV30,NA,NA,TRBJ2-5,CAWSPDSQQETQYF,TGTGCCTGGAGTCCGGACAGCCAACAAGAGACCCAGTACTTC
14,TRBV3-1/TRBV3-2,NA,once,TRBJ1-5,CASSFDTRNQPQHF,TGTGCCAGCAGCTTCGACACCCGCAATCAGCCCCAGCATTTT
15,TRBV29-1,NA,NA,TRBJ2-3,CSVEVSAVSTDTQYF,TGCAGCGTTGAAGTGTCAGCGGTTAGCACAGATACGCAGTATTTT
14,TRBV6-1,NA,NA,TRBJ2-5,CASSLTSYQETQYF,TGTGCCAGCAGCCTCACTAGTTACCAAGAGACCCAGTACTTC
14,TRBV27,TRBD1,NA,TRBJ2-5,CASRPGQLQETQYF,TGTGCCAGCAGGCCGGGACAGCTACAAGAGACCCAGTACTTC
16,TRBV4-3,NA,once,TRBJ1-4,CASSQDTGQGYEKLFF,TGCGCCAGCAGCCAAGATACGGGGCAGGGGTATGAAAAACTGTTTTTT
17,TRBV9,TRBD2,NA,TRBJ2-3,CASSVRASGRSTDTQYF,TGTGCCAGCAGCGTAAGGGCTAGCGGGAGGTCGACAGATACGCAGTATTTT
12,TRBV5-8,NA,NA,TRBJ1-1,CASGPVNTEAFF,TGTGCCAGCGGTCCGGTGAACACTGAAGCTTTCTTT
14,TRBV27,TRBD1,NA,TRBJ1-6,CASGQGLLGTPLHF,TGTGCCAGTGGACAGGGGCTTCTGGGGACACCCCTCCACTTT
15,TRBV28,NA,NA,TRBJ1-2,CASSLVERLAYGYTF,TGTGCCAGCAGTCTCGTCGAGAGGTTGGCTTATGGCTACACCTTC
21,TRBV4-3,TRBD2,NA,TRBJ2-3,CASSQDKSLSGGTIWGDTQYF,TGCGCCAGCAGCCAAGATAAGAGTTTGAGCGGGGGGACCATTTGGGGAGATACGCAGTATTTT
18,TRBV6-2/TRBV6-3,TRBD1,NA,TRBJ1-3,CASSSGQGRPVGGNTIYF,TGTGCCAGCAGTTCGGGACAGGGGAGGCCTGTCGGTGGAAACACCATATATTTT
13,TRBV28,NA,NA,TRBJ1-5,CASSLLRDQPQHF,TGTGCCAGCAGTTTACTACGGGATCAGCCCCAGCATTTT
14,TRBV5-4,NA,NA,TRBJ2-7,CASSLPGQPYEQYF,TGTGCCAGCAGCTTGCCTGGGCAGCCCTACGAGCAGTACTTC
13,TRBV7-9,NA,NA,TRBJ1-1,CASSLDRLQLAFF,TGTGCCAGCAGCTTAGACAGGCTCCAATTGGCTTTCTTT
15,TRBV4-1,NA,NA,TRBJ2-1,CASSQDDGTYNEQFF,TGCGCCAGCAGCCAAGATGACGGGACCTACAATGAGCAGTTCTTC
12,TRBV11-2,NA,once,TRBJ1-2,CASSLARGGYTF,TGTGCCAGCAGCTTGGCCCGGGGAGGCTACACCTTC
12,TRBV29-1,NA,NA,TRBJ2-5,CSVGQLQETQYF,TGCAGCGTCGGACAGCTCCAAGAGACCCAGTACTTC
14,TRBV4-1,NA,NA,TRBJ1-5,CASSQGRGNQPQHF,TGCGCCAGCAGCCAGGGAAGGGGGAATCAGCCCCAGCATTTT
15,TRBV30,TRBD1,NA,TRBJ1-2,CAWSPGTGGNYGYTF,TGTGCCTGGAGTCCCGGGACAGGCGGAAACTATGGCTACACCTTC
24,TRBV5-1,NA,NA,TRBJ2-7,CASSLDPLTLVRPLNRVGKYEQYF,TGCGCCAGCAGCTTGGATCCCCTCACATTGGTTCGTCCACTAAACAGGGTGGGTAAATACGAGCAGTACTTC
17,TRBV4-1,TRBD1,NA,TRBJ1-6,CASSQATDRGMNSPLHF,TGCGCCAGCAGCCAAGCAACCGACAGGGGGATGAATTCACCCCTCCACTTT
16,TRBV5-4,TRBD1,NA,TRBJ2-3,CASSFGLTGGTDTQYF,TGTGCCAGCAGCTTTGGCCTGACAGGGGGCACAGATACGCAGTATTTT
16,TRBV6-5,NA,once,TRBJ2-4,CASSYSEAGAKNIQYF,TGTGCCAGCAGTTACTCGGAAGCCGGGGCCAAAAACATTCAGTACTTC
20,TRBV9,TRBD2,NA,TRBJ2-2,CASSLLGRLAGGPGTGELFF,TGTGCCAGCAGTCTTCTAGGACGGCTAGCGGGAGGGCCGGGGACCGGGGAGCTGTTTTTT
16,TRBV28,TRBD1,NA,TRBJ1-2,CASSPYSGQNKYGYTF,TGTGCCAGCAGTCCATACTCGGGACAGAATAAATATGGCTACACCTTC
13,TRBV6-2/TRBV6-3,NA,NA,TRBJ2-2,CASSEGGIGELFF,TGTGCCAGCAGTGAGGGGGGGATCGGGGAGCTGTTTTTT
15,TRBV9,NA,NA,TRBJ2-3,CASSGLSGDTDTQYF,TGTGCCAGCAGCGGACTATCAGGGGACACAGATACGCAGTATTTT
19,TRBV5-4,NA,NA,TRBJ1-2,CASSELGRLLNRANYGYTF,TGTGCCAGCAGCGAGCTTGGGCGTTTATTGAACAGGGCGAACTATGGCTACACCTTC
14,TRBV19,NA,NA,TRBJ1-4,CASSILGPDEKLFF,TGTGCCAGTAGTATATTGGGGCCGGATGAAAAACTGTTTTTT
15,TRBV28,TRBD1,NA,TRBJ2-1,CASSPGTGGYNEQFF,TGTGCCAGCAGTCCCGGGACAGGGGGGTACAATGAGCAGTTCTTC
12,TRBV2,NA,once,TRBJ1-1,CAKRTENTEAFF,TGTGCCAAGCGGACAGAGAACACTGAAGCTTTCTTT
17,TRBV4-3,NA,NA,TRBJ1-3,CASSQGGGPNSGNTIYF,TGCGCCAGCAGCCAAGGTGGCGGGCCCAACTCTGGAAACACCATATATTTT